The clone carrying this TCR beta chain was recorded once. This sample is part of a study of blood T cell repertoires in COVID-19. Trimming shortened V by 3 bases and J by 8 bases, and 14 bases separated the two germline ends. The germline V gene has CDR1 SQVTM and CDR2 ANQGSEA. This CDR3 comprises 13 residues. As originally analysed: Cell counts per sample came from amplifying reference gene primers. TCRdb's copy holds only in-frame clones and misses some; the assay was immunoSEQ multiplex PCR. V and J calls and clone size are as listed in that table; D and trimming were resolved from the DNA. The sample lists 100,000 to 140,000 clones; approximately 80% were seen once.

This chain links TRBV29-1 with TRBJ2-1, with TRBD2 as a possible D gene (6 bases). The sequence derives from a man in his 70s with acute or convalescent COVID-19. Sequencing was done on a sample of peripheral blood. The CDR3 DNA is TGCAGCGTTGACCGACTAGTTTTTGATGAGCAGTTCTTC. Amino acid sequence: CSVDRLVFDEQFF.